The 31 T cell receptor beta chains reported below all come from one sample, sequenced in a study of T cell responses to AZD1222 COVID-19 vaccine. The protocol was immunoSEQ multiplex PCR, while the TCRdb copy is restricted to in-frame clones and leaves out a portion. The table includes about 200,000 clones, 90% to 95% detected once. The sequences come from peripheral blood, collected 28 days after the second AZD1222 dose. The source of these receptors is an adult who received the AZD1222 COVID-19 vaccine.

The sample holds a few counts of this clone. The genes are TRBV6-2 or TRBV6-3 and TRBJ1-1, with 7 bases fitting TRBD1. The CDR3 sequence is 14 residues long. The ends lost 4 bases at V and 7 bases at J; junction bases unmatched: 9. CDR1 and CDR2 from the germline V gene are MNHEY and SVGEGT. In DNA, the CDR3 is TGTGCCAGCAGTTCCCGACAGGGCGCGATTGAAGCTTTCTTT. Translated, it gives CASSSRQGAIEAFF.

This sequence joins TRBV12-5 and TRBJ2-3, with 8 bases matching TRBD2. The CDR3 spans 17 residues. CDR1 is LGHNT and CDR2 is FRNRAP in the germline V gene. J gave up 4 bases and V 1 base, and 10 bases lay outside the gene matches. CDR3 sequence (DNA): TGTGCTAGTGGTTTGGGGACCCTCGCGGGGGGATCAGATACGCAGTATTTT. Its protein is CASGLGTLAGGSDTQYF.

The genes are TRBV7-9 and TRBJ1-4; D not certain. Germline CDR1 SEHNR, CDR2 FQNEAQ (reference sequence). V was clipped by 6 bases and J by 8 bases, with 10 bases between them. The CDR3 length is 12 residues. The CDR3 DNA reads as TGTGCCAGCAGTTGGTCGGGAGAAAAACTGTTTTTT. Amino acids: CASSWSGEKLFF.

The V call is TRBV19, the J call TRBJ2-1; 7 nucleotides line up with TRBD1. This CDR3 has 15 amino acids. CDR1 is LNHDA and CDR2 is SQIVND in the germline V gene (reference sequence). With 2 bases clipped from V and 3 bases from J, the junction kept 4 bases outside the gene matches. The CDR3, as DNA: TGTGCCAGTAGTATAAGGACAGGATACTACAATGAGCAGTTCTTC. Amino acid sequence: CASSIRTGYYNEQFF.

This clone was found a few times. The genes are TRBV25-1 and TRBJ2-2, with D perhaps TRBD1 (5 bases). V was clipped by 4 bases and J by 7 bases, with 10 bases between them. Germline V gene sequence: CDR1 MGHDK, CDR2 SYGVNS. The CDR3 has 13 residues. CDR3 sequence reads: CASSVQGDGELFF. Written as DNA, the CDR3 is TGTGCCAGCAGTGTGCAGGGCGACGGGGAGCTGTTTTTT. Variable domain in full (rest from reference TRBV25-1 and TRBJ2-2): EADIYQTPRYLVIGTGKKITLECSQTMGHDKMYWYQQDPGMELHLIHYSYGVNSTEKGDLSSESTVSRIRTEHFPLTLESARPSHTSQYLCASSVQGDGELFFGEGSRLTVL.

This chain links TRBV6-5 with TRBJ1-2, with 9 positions matching TRBD1. CDR1 and CDR2 from the germline V gene are MNHEY and SVGAGI. The CDR3 contains 15 residues. Losses at the gene ends were 7 bases for V and 7 bases for J; bases not matched to a gene: 13. The CDR3 DNA follows: TGTGCCAGCACCTTATCACCGGGACAGGGCTTTGGCTACACCTTC. This encodes CASTLSPGQGFGYTF.

The chain links TRBV18 to TRBJ1-3; tentative D call: TRBD1 (6 bases). This CDR3 has 14 residues. CDR1 is KGHSH and CDR2 is LQKENI in the germline V gene. V lost 1 base and J 4 bases, leaving 8 bases between the germline ends. The CDR3 sequence is CASSPRDIGNTIYF. The CDR3 DNA follows: TGTGCCAGCTCACCACGGGACATAGGAAACACCATATATTTT.

This clone was seen once. The CDR3 region is CASSQYGGASTDTQYF. DNA for the CDR3: TGTGCCAGCAGCCAATACGGGGGGGCTAGCACAGATACGCAGTATTTT. The chain uses TRBV14 and TRBJ2-3; 8 nucleotides match TRBD2. The germline CDR1 and CDR2 sequences are SGHDN and FVKESK. V trimming: 2 bases; J trimming: 0 bases; junction bases outside the gene matches: 4. CDR3 size: 16 residues. The whole variable domain, remainder taken from reference TRBV14 and TRBJ2-3, is EAGVTQFPSHSVIEKGQTVTLRCDPISGHDNLYWYRRVMGKEIKFLLHFVKESKQDESGMPNNRFLAERTGGTYSTLKVQPAELEDSGVYFCASSQYGGASTDTQYFGPGTRLTVL.

This chain joins TRBV19 and TRBJ1-3; D gene uncertain. CDR3 length: 14 residues. Trimming removed 11 bases at V and 0 bases at J, with 14 bases between. Germline assignment: CDR1 LNHDA and CDR2 SQIVND (reference sequence). The CDR3 DNA follows: TGTGCCGGAGGTGATAGCAGCTCTGGAAACACCATATATTTT. This codes for CAGGDSSSGNTIYF.

The rearrangement links TRBV12-3 or TRBV12-4 to TRBJ2-7; tentative D call: TRBD2 (5 bases). This CDR3 is 13 amino acids long. V dropped 6 bases and J dropped 3 bases, with 12 bases sitting between them. The CDR3 is CASSQRVVYEQYF. The CDR3 region has the DNA TGTGCCAGCAGCCAGAGGGTAGTCTACGAGCAGTACTTC.

The CDR3 reads CASSLQPGRGVDTQYF. Written as DNA, the CDR3 is TGTGCCAGCAGCTTACAACCAGGGAGAGGGGTAGATACGCAGTATTTT. The chain couples TRBV7-3 to TRBJ2-3, with D possibly called TRBD1 or TRBD2 (5 bases each). V shed 2 bases and J shed 5 bases, with 17 bases lying between them. This CDR3 region has 16 residues. Germline V gene sequence: CDR1 SGHTA, CDR2 FQGTGA.

The chain couples TRBV6-5 to TRBJ1-2, with a weak D call TRBD1 (5 bases). V was shortened by 5 bases and J by 2 bases, with 15 bases between the two germline ends. CDR3 length: 15 amino acids. From germline, CDR1 is MNHEY and CDR2 SVGAGI. The CDR3 sequence: CASSPTRERNYGYTF. The DNA for the CDR3 is TGTGCCAGCAGTCCTACCAGGGAGAGGAACTATGGCTACACCTTC.

This chain connects TRBV6-5 to TRBJ2-7; TRBD1 might be the D (5 bases). CDR1 MNHEY and CDR2 SVGAGI come from the germline V gene. V was cut by 7 bases and J by 2 bases, with 15 bases left in between. The CDR3 has 14 amino acids. The CDR3 nucleotides are TGTGCCAGCAAACTGGGGCCTGGGGCCTACGAGCAGTACTTC. Translating it yields CASKLGPGAYEQYF.

The chain combines TRBV4-3 with TRBJ2-7; 7 nucleotides agree with TRBD2. The CDR3 runs 15 residues. The germline CDR1 and CDR2 sequences are LGHNA and YSLEER. The ends lost 0 bases at V and 7 bases at J; junction bases unmatched: 9. DNA for the CDR3: TGCGCCAGCAGCCAAGATCATGCCCGGGGAGGGGAGCAGTACTTC. Translated, it gives CASSQDHARGGEQYF.

This chain joins TRBV2 and TRBJ1-2; 7 nucleotides line up with TRBD1. CDR3 length equals 12 residues. Germline-derived CDR1 and CDR2 are SNHLY and FYNNEI. Losses at the gene ends were 4 bases for V and 7 bases for J; bases not matched to a gene: 3. CDR3 residues: CASSGDSGGYTF. Here the CDR3 DNA reads TGTGCCAGCAGTGGGGACAGTGGTGGCTACACCTTC. The full variable domain, completed using reference TRBV2 and TRBJ1-2, is EPEVTQTPSHQVTQMGQEVILRCVPISNHLYFYWYRQILGQKVEFLVSFYNNEISEKSEIFDDQFSVERPDGSNFTLKIRSTKLEDSAMYFCASSGDSGGYTFGSGTRLTVV.

The V gene is TRBV6-6, the J gene TRBJ1-2; the match to TRBD1 covers 9 bases. There are 13 residues in the CDR3. V lost 8 bases to trimming and J lost 5 bases; unmatched junction nucleotides: 6. From germline, CDR1 is MNHNY and CDR2 SVGAGI (reference sequence). This CDR3 is CASQQGAQYGYTF. Written as DNA, the CDR3 is TGTGCCAGCCAACAGGGGGCTCAGTATGGCTACACCTTC.

V is TRBV2 and J is TRBJ1-2, with TRBD1 matching over 12 bases. V was clipped by 4 bases and J by 5 bases; unmatched bases: 8. This CDR3 contains 16 residues. Germline values: CDR1 SNHLY, CDR2 FYNNEI. In DNA, the CDR3 is TGTGCCAGCAGTGCTCCGGGACAGGGGGCCGGTTATGGCTACACCTTC. It is translated as CASSAPGQGAGYGYTF.

This clone was detected only once. The chain is built from TRBV29-1 and TRBJ2-1, with D perhaps being TRBD1 or TRBD2 (5 bases each). The CDR3 is made up of 17 amino acids. The V and J ends lost 4 bases and 10 bases respectively, with 29 bases between them. Germline assignment: CDR1 SQVTM and CDR2 ANQGSEA. In nucleotides, the CDR3 is TGCAGCGTTGCAAAGCCGACTACCGGGACGGGGCGTTGGGAGCAGTTCTTC. This codes for CSVAKPTTGTGRWEQFF.

The rearrangement links TRBV7-9 to TRBJ2-7; D tentatively reads TRBD1 or TRBD2 (5 bases each). Germline CDR1 reads SEHNR; CDR2 reads FQNEAQ (reference sequence). With 2 bases removed from V and 3 bases from J, the gap between germline ends came to 14 bases. CDR3 length: 15 residues. CDR3 coding DNA: TGTGCCAGCAGCTTAACCGGGTCGGGGCTCTACGAGCAGTACTTC. It specifies CASSLTGSGLYEQYF.

This chain uses TRBV5-4 with TRBJ1-2; D gene uncertain. The CDR3 is 15 amino acids. V was clipped by 0 bases and J by 5 bases, with 14 bases between them. Per the germline V gene, CDR1 is SGHNT and CDR2 is YYREEE (reference sequence). The CDR3 coding sequence is TGTGCCAGCAGCTTGGAGGTTCCCGGGATTTATGGCTACACCTTC. Its translation is CASSLEVPGIYGYTF.

The chain uses TRBV3-1 (or the pseudogene TRBV3-2) and TRBJ1-1; the D is unclear. V was clipped by 6 bases and J by 1 base, with 9 bases between them. Germline V gene data show CDR1 as LGHDT and CDR2 as YNNKEL (reference sequence). CDR3 size: 13 residues. The CDR3 protein is CASSLVGNTEAFF. For the CDR3, the DNA is TGTGCCAGCAGTCTCGTGGGGAACACTGAAGCTTTCTTT.

V gene TRBV28 combines with J gene TRBJ1-2, with 8 nucleotides matching TRBD1. The ends lost 6 bases at V and 7 bases at J; junction bases unmatched: 4. CDR3 size: 12 residues. The germline V gene has CDR1 MDHEN and CDR2 SYDVKM. The CDR3 protein is CASRPTGVGYTF. In DNA, the CDR3 is TGTGCCAGCAGGCCGACAGGGGTTGGCTACACCTTC.

The chain employs TRBV7-3 and TRBJ2-2; D perhaps matches TRBD1 (6 bases). The germline V gene has CDR1 SGHTA and CDR2 FQGTGA. V was cut by 2 bases and J by 3 bases, with 7 bases left in between. The length of the CDR3 is 14 residues. In DNA form, the CDR3 reads TGTGCCAGCAGCTTAGCAGGGGACACCGGGGAGCTGTTTTTT. Protein sequence: CASSLAGDTGELFF.

This clone was recorded only once. The gene calls are TRBV7-2 and TRBJ1-2; D not certain. This CDR3 has 18 amino acids. V was clipped by 0 bases and J by 4 bases, with 21 bases between them. Per the germline V gene, CDR1 is SGHTA and CDR2 is FQGNSA. This chain's CDR3 is CASSLAPPSSTWGYGYTF. CDR3 in DNA: TGTGCCAGCAGCTTAGCCCCACCTTCCTCCACGTGGGGCTATGGCTACACCTTC.

This chain joins TRBV25-1 and TRBJ1-1; possible D gene TRBD1, 5 bases. V was cut by 2 bases and J by 4 bases, with 11 bases left in between. Germline CDR1 and CDR2: MGHDK and SYGVNS. The CDR3 sequence is 14 residues long. CDR3 loop: CASSEQGGRTEAFF. For the CDR3, the DNA is TGTGCCAGCAGTGAACAGGGAGGTCGCACTGAAGCTTTCTTT. Looking up the rest from reference TRBV25-1 and TRBJ1-1 gives the full variable domain: EADIYQTPRYLVIGTGKKITLECSQTMGHDKMYWYQQDPGMELHLIHYSYGVNSTEKGDLSSESTVSRIRTEHFPLTLESARPSHTSQYLCASSEQGGRTEAFFGQGTRLTVV.

The V call is TRBV6-6, the J call TRBJ2-3, with D maybe TRBD2 (5 bases). The CDR3 has 14 amino acids. Germline V gene lookup returns CDR1 MNHNY and CDR2 SVGAGI (reference sequence). Between the trimmed V and J ends, which lost 6 bases and 5 bases, there was a span of 15 bases. The CDR3 spells CASSGRAGIDTQYF. The DNA for the CDR3 is TGTGCCAGCAGCGGGCGGGCAGGCATAGATACGCAGTATTTT.

This clone was picked up one time. This sequence joins TRBV18 and TRBJ2-7, with D perhaps matching TRBD1 (6 bases). V lost 5 bases and J 1 base, leaving 9 bases between the germline ends. Germline loops: CDR1 KGHSH, CDR2 LQKENI. This CDR3 contains 13 residues. CDR3 sequence reads: CASSIQGSYEQYF. Written as DNA, the CDR3 is TGTGCCAGCTCAATACAGGGATCCTACGAGCAGTACTTC.

The chain couples TRBV19 to TRBJ2-7; 12 bases map to TRBD2. With 6 bases clipped from V and 4 bases from J, the junction kept 7 bases outside the gene matches. This CDR3 has 15 amino acids. CDR1 and CDR2 from the germline V gene are LNHDA and SQIVND (reference sequence). CDR3 loop: CASRRTSGDGYEQYF. Here the CDR3 DNA reads TGTGCCAGTAGACGGACTAGCGGGGATGGGTACGAGCAGTACTTC.

The chain combines TRBV12-3 or TRBV12-4 with TRBJ1-4; D unclear. With 2 bases removed from V and 11 bases from J, the gap between germline ends came to 12 bases. CDR3 length: 13 residues. CDR3 DNA: TGTGCCAGCAGTTTAAGTCGGGTACAGAAACTGTTTTTT. Translating it yields CASSLSRVQKLFF.

The V and J genes are TRBV5-1 and TRBJ2-6; D ambiguous. From germline, CDR1 is SGHRS and CDR2 YFSETQ. V lost 4 bases and J lost 4, with 9 bases in between. CDR3 length equals 14 residues. The CDR3 DNA follows: TGCGCCAGCAGCCCGGTAACGGGGGCCAACGTCCTGACTTTC. This codes for CASSPVTGANVLTF. Using reference TRBV5-1 and TRBJ2-6 for the parts outside the CDR3, the full variable domain is KAGVTQTPRYLIKTRGQQVTLSCSPISGHRSVSWYQQTPGQGLQFLFEYFSETQRNKGNFPGRFSGRQFSNSRSEMNVSTLELGDSALYLCASSPVTGANVLTFGAGSRLTVL.

The rearrangement uses TRBV6-4 and TRBJ1-2; D is ambiguous. Trimming stripped 2 bases from V and 1 base from J, with 2 bases between. This CDR3 comprises 12 residues. Germline-derived CDR1 and CDR2 are MRHNA and SNTAGT. The CDR3 region is CASSDDNYGYTF. The CDR3 DNA follows: TGTGCCAGCAGTGACGATAACTATGGCTACACCTTC.